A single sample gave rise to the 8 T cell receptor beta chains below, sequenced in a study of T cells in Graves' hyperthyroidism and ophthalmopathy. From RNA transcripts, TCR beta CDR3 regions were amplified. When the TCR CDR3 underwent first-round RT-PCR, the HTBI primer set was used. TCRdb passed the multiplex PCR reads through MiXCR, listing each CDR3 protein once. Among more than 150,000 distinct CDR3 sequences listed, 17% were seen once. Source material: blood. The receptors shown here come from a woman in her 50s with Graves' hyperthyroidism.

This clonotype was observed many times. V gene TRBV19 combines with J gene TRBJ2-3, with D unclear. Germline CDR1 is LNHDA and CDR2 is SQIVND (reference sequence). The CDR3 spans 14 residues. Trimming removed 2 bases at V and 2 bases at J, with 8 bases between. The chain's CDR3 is CASSIYGDTDTQYF. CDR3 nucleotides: TGTGCCAGTAGTATATATGGGGACACAGATACGCAGTATTTT.

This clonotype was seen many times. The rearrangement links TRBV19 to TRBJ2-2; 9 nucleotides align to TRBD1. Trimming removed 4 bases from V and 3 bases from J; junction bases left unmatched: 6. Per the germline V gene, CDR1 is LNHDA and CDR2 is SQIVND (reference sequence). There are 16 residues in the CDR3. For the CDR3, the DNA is TGTGCCAGTAGTAACCGGGACAGGGCATACACCGGGGAGCTGTTTTTT. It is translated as CASSNRDRAYTGELFF.

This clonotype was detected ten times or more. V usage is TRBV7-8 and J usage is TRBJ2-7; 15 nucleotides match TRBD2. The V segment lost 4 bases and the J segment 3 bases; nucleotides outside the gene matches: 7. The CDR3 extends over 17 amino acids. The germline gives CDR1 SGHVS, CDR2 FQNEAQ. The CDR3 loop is CASSSGLAGGPVYEQYF. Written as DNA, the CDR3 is TGTGCCAGCAGCTCAGGACTAGCGGGGGGGCCAGTCTACGAGCAGTACTTC.

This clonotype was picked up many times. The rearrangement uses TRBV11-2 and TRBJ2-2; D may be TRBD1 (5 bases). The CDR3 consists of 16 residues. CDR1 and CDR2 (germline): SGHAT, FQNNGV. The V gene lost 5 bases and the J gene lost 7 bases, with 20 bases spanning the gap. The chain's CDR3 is CASSPQGRVYIGELFF. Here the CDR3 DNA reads TGTGCCAGCAGCCCCCAGGGCAGGGTATATATCGGGGAGCTGTTTTTT.

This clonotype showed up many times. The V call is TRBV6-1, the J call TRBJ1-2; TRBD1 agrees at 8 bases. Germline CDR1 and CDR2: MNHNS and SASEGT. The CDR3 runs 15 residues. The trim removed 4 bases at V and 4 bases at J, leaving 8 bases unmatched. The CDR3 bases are TGTGCCAGCAGTGTTGCAGGGGGCGCCTCCTATGGCTACACCTTC. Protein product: CASSVAGGASYGYTF.

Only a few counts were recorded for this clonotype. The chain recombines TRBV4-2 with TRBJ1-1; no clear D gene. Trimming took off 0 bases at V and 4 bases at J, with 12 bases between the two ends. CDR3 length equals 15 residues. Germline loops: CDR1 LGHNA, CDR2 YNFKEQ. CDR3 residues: CASSQDTGPGTEAFF. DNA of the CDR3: TGTGCCAGCAGCCAAGATACCGGGCCAGGCACTGAAGCTTTCTTT.

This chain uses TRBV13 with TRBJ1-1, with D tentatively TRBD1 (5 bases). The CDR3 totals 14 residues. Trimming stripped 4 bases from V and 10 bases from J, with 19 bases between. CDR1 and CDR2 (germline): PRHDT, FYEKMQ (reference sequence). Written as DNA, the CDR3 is TGTGCCAGCAGCTCCGAAGGCACAGGAAGATCAGCTTTCTTT. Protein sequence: CASSSEGTGRSAFF.

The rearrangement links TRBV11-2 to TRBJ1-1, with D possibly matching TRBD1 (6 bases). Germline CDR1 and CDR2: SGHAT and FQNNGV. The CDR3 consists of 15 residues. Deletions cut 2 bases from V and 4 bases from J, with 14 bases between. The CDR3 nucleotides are TGTGCCAGCAGCTTAATTCTGGGGGGGGCCACTGAAGCTTTCTTT. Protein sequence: CASSLILGGATEAFF.